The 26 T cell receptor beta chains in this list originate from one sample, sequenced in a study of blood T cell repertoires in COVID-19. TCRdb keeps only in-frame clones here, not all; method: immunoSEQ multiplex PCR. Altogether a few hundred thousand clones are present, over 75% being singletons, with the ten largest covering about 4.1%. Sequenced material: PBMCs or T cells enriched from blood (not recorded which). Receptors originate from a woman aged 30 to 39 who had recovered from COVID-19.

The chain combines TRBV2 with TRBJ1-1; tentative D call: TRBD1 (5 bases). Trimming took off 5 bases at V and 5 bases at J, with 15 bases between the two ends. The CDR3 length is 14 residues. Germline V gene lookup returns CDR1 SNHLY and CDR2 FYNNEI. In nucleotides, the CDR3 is TGTGCCAGCAGTCCTAGGGCAGGGTGGACTGAAGCTTTCTTT. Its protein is CASSPRAGWTEAFF.

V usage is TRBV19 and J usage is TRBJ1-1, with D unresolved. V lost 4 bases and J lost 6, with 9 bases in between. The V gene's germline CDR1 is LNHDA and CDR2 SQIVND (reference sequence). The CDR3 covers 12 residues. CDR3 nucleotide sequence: TGTGCCAGTAGTAACCGCAGGTCTGAAGCTTTCTTT. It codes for CASSNRRSEAFF. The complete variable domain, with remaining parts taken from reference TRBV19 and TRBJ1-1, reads DGGITQSPKYLFRKEGQNVTLSCEQNLNHDAMYWYRQDPGQGLRLIYYSQIVNDFQKGDIAEGYSVSREKKESFPLTVTSAQKNPTAFYLCASSNRRSEAFFGQGTRLTVV.

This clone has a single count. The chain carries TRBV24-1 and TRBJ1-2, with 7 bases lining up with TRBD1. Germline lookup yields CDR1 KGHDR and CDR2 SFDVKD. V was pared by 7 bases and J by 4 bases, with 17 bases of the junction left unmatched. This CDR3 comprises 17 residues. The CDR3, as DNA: TGTGCCACCAGCCCGGGTGGAGGGGGCTCCGCTTTCTATGGCTACACCTTC. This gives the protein CATSPGGGGSAFYGYTF.

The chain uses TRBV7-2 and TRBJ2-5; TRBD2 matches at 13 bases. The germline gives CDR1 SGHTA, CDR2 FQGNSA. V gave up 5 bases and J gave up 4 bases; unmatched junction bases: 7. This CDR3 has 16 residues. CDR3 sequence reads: CASSLTSGGARETQYF. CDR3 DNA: TGTGCCAGCAGCCTTACTAGCGGGGGGGCCCGAGAGACCCAGTACTTC.

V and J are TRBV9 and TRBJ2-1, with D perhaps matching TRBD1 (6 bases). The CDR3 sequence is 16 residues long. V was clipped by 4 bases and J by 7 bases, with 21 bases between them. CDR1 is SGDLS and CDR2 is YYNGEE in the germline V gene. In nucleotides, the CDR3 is TGTGCCAGCAGCAGTCACGCCGGGACAATCGGAAATGAGCAGTTCTTC. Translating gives CASSSHAGTIGNEQFF.

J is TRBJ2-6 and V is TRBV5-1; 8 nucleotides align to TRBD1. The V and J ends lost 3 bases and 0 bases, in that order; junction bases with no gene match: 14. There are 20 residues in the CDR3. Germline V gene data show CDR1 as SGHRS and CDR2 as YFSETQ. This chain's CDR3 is CASSSGQDRGIVSGANVLTF. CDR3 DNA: TGCGCCAGCAGCTCGGGACAGGATCGGGGGATCGTCTCTGGGGCCAACGTCCTGACTTTC.

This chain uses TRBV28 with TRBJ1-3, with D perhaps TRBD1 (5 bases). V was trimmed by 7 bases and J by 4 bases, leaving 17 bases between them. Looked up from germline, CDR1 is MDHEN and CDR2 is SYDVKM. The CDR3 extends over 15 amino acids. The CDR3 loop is CASMLGGGRGNTIYF. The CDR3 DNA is TGTGCCAGCATGTTGGGGGGGGGTCGCGGAAACACCATATATTTT.

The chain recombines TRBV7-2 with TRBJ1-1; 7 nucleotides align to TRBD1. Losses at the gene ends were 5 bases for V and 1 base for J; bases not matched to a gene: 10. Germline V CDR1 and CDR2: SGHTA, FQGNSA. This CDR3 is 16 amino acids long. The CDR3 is CASSLTGIRRNTEAFF. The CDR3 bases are TGTGCCAGCAGCCTGACAGGGATAAGGAGGAACACTGAAGCTTTCTTT.

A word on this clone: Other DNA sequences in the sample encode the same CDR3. The CDR3, as DNA: TGCGCCAGCAGCTTGGGACAGGGTAATGAAAAACTGTTTTTT. Its translation is CASSLGQGNEKLFF. The genes are TRBV5-1 and TRBJ1-4; 7 nucleotides match TRBD1. Looked up from germline, CDR1 is SGHRS and CDR2 is YFSETQ. After removal of 0 bases from V and 4 bases from J, the junction contained 0 bases not matched to a gene. This CDR3 spans 14 amino acids.

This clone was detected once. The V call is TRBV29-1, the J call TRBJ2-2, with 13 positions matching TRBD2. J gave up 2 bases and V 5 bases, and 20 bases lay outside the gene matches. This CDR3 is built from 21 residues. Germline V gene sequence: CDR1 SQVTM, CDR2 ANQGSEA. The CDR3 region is CSVQAKNRGLAGVLNTGELFF. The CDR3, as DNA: TGCAGCGTTCAAGCAAAAAACCGAGGACTAGCGGGAGTCTTAAACACCGGGGAGCTGTTTTTT.

CDR3 region: CASSPVTAEAFF. The CDR3 DNA is TGTGCCAGCTCACCAGTAACAGCTGAAGCTTTCTTT. The rearrangement joins TRBV18 to TRBJ1-1; no reliable D call. Trimming removed 2 bases from V and 6 bases from J, with 7 bases in between. CDR1 and CDR2 (germline): KGHSH, LQKENI. CDR3 length equals 12 residues.

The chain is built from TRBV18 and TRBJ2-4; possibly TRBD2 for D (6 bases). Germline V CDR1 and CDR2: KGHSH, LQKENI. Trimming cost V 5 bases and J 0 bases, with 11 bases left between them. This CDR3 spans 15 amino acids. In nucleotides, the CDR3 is TGTGCCAGCTCATTTTGGGGGGAAGCCAAAAACATTCAGTACTTC. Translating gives CASSFWGEAKNIQYF.

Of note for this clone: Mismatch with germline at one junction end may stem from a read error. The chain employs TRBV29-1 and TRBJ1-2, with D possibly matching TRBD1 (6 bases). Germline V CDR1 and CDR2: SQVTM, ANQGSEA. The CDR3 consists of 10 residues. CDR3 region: CSVEYRELFF. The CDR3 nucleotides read TGCAGCGTTGAATACAGGGAGCTCTTCTTC.

CDR3 loop: CASSQGYGYGYTF. CDR3 sequence (DNA): TGCGCCAGCAGCCAAGGGTACGGCTATGGCTACACCTTC. This chain connects TRBV4-1 to TRBJ1-2, with no clear D. The CDR3 runs 13 residues. Germline V lookup: CDR1 MGHRA, CDR2 YSYEKL. Trimming pared 1 base from V and 4 bases from J, leaving 7 bases between.

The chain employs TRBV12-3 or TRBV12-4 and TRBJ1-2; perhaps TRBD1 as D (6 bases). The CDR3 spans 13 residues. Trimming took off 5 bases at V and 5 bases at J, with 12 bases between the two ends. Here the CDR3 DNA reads TGTGCCAGCAGTCAGGGGACGGTTTATGGCTACACCTTC. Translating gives CASSQGTVYGYTF.

The CDR3 DNA sequence: TGTGCCAGCAGTTTCGGACAGGCTACAATAGGCACTGAAGCTTTCTTT. Encoded protein: CASSFGQATIGTEAFF. V gene TRBV6-5 combines with J gene TRBJ1-1; 7 nucleotides match TRBD1. The CDR3 has 16 amino acids. The V and J ends lost 4 bases and 4 bases, in that order; junction bases with no gene match: 12. Germline V gene data show CDR1 as MNHEY and CDR2 as SVGAGI.

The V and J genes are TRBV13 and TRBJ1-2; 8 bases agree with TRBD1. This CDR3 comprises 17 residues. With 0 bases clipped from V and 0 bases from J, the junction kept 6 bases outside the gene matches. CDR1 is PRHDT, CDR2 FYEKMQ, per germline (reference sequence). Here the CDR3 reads CASSLGRQGPANYGYTF. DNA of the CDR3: TGTGCCAGCAGCTTAGGAAGACAGGGGCCAGCTAACTATGGCTACACCTTC.

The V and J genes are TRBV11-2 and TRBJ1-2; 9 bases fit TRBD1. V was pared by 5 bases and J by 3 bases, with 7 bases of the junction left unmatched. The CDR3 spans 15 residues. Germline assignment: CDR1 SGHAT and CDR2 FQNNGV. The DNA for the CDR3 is TGTGCCAGCAGCCTAGTGGACAGGGGCGACTATGGCTACACCTTC. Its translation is CASSLVDRGDYGYTF. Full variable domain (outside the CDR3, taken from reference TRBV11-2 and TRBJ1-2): EAGVAQSPRYKIIEKRQSVAFWCNPISGHATLYWYQQILGQGPKLLIQFQNNGVVDDSQLPKDRFSAERLKGVDSTLKIQPAKLEDSAVYLCASSLVDRGDYGYTFGSGTRLTVV.

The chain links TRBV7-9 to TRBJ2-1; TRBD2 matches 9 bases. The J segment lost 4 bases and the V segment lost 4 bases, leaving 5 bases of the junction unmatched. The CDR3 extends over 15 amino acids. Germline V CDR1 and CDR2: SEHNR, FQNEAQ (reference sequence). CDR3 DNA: TGTGCCAGCAGCTCTCCTAGCGGGGAGTACAATGAGCAGTTCTTC. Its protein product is CASSSPSGEYNEQFF.

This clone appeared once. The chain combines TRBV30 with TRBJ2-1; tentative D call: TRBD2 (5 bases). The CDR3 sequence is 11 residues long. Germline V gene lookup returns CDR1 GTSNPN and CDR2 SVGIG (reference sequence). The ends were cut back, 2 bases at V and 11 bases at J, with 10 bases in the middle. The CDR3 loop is CAWSPTRQQFF. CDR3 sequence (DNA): TGTGCCTGGAGTCCAACTAGACAGCAGTTCTTC.

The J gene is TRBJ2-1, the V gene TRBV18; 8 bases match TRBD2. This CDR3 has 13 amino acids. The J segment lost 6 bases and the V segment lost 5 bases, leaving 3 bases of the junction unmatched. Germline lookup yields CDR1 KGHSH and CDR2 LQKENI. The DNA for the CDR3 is TGTGCCAGCTCAGCCGGGACTAGCAATGAGCAGTTCTTC. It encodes CASSAGTSNEQFF.

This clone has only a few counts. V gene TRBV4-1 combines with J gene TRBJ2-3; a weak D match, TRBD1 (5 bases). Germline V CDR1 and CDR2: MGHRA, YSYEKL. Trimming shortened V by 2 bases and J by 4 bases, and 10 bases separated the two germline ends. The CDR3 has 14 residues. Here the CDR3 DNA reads TGCGCCAGCAGCCAACAGGACACCGCAGATACGCAGTATTTT. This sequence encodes CASSQQDTADTQYF.

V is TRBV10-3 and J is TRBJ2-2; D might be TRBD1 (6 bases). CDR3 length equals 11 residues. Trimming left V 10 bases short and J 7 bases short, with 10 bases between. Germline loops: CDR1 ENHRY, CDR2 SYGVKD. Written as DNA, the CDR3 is TGTGCCACACAGGGTGACGGGGAGCTGTTTTTT. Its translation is CATQGDGELFF.

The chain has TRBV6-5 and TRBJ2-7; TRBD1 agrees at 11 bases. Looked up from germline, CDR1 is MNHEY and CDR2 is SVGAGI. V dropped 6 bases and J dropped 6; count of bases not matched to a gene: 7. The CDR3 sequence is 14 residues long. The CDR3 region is CASRVDRGLGEQYF. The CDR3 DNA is TGTGCCAGCAGGGTGGACAGGGGGCTCGGCGAGCAGTACTTC.

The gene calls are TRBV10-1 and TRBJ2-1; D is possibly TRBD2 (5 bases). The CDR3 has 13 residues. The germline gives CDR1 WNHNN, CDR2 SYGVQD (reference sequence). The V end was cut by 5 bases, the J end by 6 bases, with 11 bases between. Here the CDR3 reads CASSMTEVNEQFF. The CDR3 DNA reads TGCGCCAGCAGTATGACGGAGGTCAATGAGCAGTTCTTC.

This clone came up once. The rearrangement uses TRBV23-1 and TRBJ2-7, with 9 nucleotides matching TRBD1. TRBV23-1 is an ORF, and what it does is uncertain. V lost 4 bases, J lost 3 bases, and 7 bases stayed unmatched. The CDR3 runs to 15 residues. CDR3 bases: TGCGCCAGCAGTCCCGGGACAGGGATCTGCTACGAGCAGTACTTC. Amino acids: CASSPGTGICYEQYF.